This TCR beta chain was obtained from a study of blood T cells in healthy people across ages. Primers used in a second PCR of roughly 6 to 12 cycles were a sample-barcoded 5' primer and a J-beta primer mix. A tag from a template-switch adaptor with 12 random nucleotides marked each cDNA molecule. MiXCR was run by TCRdb on the 5' RACE reads, yielding one entry per CDR3 protein. This sample has about 780,000 distinct CDR3 sequences, with about 46% found just once. This clonotype was observed a few times. The antigen is unknown. The trim removed 4 bases at V and 8 bases at J, leaving 7 bases unmatched. The CDR3 is 15 amino acids. From germline, CDR1 is SGHRS and CDR2 YFSETQ. General study points: It was not possible, with unsorted PBMCs, to conclusively compare naive and antigen-experienced cells.

The receptor's source is an older man in good health. The sample taken for sequencing was blood. This sequence joins TRBV5-1 and TRBJ2-1, with 12 positions matching TRBD2. In DNA, the CDR3 is TGCGCCAGCAGCAGATGGACTAGCGGGGTCGATGAGCAGTTCTTC. Its protein product is CASSRWTSGVDEQFF.